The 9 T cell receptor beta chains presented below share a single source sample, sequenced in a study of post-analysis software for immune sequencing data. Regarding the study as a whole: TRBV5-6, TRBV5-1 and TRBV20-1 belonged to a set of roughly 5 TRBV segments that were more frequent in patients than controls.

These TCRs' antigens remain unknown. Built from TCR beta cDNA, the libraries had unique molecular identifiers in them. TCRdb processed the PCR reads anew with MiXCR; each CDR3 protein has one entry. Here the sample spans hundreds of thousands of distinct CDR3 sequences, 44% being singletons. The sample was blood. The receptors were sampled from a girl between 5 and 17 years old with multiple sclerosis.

CDR3 protein: CASSFRDSGYEQYF. The DNA of the CDR3 is TGTGCCAGCAGCTTTCGGGACTCGGGCTACGAGCAGTACTTC. V usage is TRBV7-2 and J usage is TRBJ2-7, with a tentative D call TRBD2 (6 bases). CDR1 is SGHTA and CDR2 is FQGNSA in the germline V gene. CDR3 length: 14 amino acids. V was trimmed by 3 bases and J by 3 bases, leaving 12 bases between them. Using reference TRBV7-2 and TRBJ2-7 for the parts outside the CDR3, the full variable domain is GAGVSQSPSNKVTEKGKDVELRCDPISGHTALYWYRQSLGQGLEFLIYFQGNSAPDKSGLPSDRFSAERTGGSVSTLTIQRTQQEDSAVYLCASSFRDSGYEQYFGPGTRLTVT.

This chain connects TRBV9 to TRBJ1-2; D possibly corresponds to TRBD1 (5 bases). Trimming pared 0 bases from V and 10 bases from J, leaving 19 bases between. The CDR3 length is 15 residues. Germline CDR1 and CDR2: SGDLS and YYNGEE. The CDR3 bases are TGTGCCAGCAGCGTAGCTTGGTCCATCCCGGGGCCCTACACCTTC. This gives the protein CASSVAWSIPGPYTF.

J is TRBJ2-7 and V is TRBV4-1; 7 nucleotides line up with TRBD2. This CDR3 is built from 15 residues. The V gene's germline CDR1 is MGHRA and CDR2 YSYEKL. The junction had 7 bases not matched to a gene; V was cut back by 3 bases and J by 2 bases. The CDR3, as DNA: TGCGCCAGCAGCCAGTTGACCGGGACTACCTACGAGCAGTACTTC. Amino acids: CASSQLTGTTYEQYF.

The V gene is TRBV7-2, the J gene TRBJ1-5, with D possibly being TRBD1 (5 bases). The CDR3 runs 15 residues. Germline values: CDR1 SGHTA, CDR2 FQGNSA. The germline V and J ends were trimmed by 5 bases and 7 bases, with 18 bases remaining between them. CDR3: CASSPGRRGGQPQHF. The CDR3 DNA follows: TGTGCCAGCAGCCCCGGTAGACGGGGCGGGCAGCCCCAGCATTTT.

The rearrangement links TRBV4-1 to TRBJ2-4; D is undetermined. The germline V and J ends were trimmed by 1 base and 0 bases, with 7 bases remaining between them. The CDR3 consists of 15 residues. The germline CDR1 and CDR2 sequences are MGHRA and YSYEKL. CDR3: CASSQGSIAKNIQYF. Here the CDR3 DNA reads TGCGCCAGCAGCCAAGGTTCAATAGCCAAAAACATTCAGTACTTC.

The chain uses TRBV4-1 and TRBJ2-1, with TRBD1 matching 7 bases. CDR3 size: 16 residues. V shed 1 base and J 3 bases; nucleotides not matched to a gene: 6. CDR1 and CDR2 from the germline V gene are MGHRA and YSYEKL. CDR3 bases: TGCGCCAGCAGCCAAGGGGCCGACAGGGTCTACAATGAGCAGTTCTTC. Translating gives CASSQGADRVYNEQFF.

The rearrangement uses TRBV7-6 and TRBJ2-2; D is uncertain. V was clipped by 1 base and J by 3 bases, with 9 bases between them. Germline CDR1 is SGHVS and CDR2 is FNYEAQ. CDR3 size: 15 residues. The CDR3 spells CASSLEGLDTGELFF. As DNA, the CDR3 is TGTGCCAGCAGCTTAGAAGGTCTGGACACCGGGGAGCTGTTTTTT.

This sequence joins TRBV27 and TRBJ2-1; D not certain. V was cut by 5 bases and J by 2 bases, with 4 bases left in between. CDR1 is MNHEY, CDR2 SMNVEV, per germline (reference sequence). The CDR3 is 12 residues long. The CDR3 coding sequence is TGTGCCAGCAGTACCACCTACAATGAGCAGTTCTTC. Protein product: CASSTTYNEQFF.

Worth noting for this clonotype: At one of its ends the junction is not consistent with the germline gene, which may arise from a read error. The CDR3 sequence is CASSPKSGEADAQYF. The CDR3, as DNA: TGTGCCAGCAGCCCAAAGAGCGGGGAAGCAGATGCGCAGTATTTT. The chain is built from TRBV12-3 or TRBV12-4 and TRBJ2-3; 7 nucleotides align to TRBD2. The CDR3 has 15 residues.